The sequence of this T cell receptor beta chain was determined in a study of graft-versus-host responses after intestinal transplantation. Study-wide background: All recipients were transplanted with multivisceral, liver-intestinal, or isolated intestinal grafts.

The V end was cut by 8 bases, the J end by 5 bases, with 10 bases between. This CDR3 comprises 12 residues. Germline loops: CDR1 LNHDA, CDR2 SQIVND (reference sequence). TCRdb's table, derived via immunoSEQ multiplex PCR, lists solely in-frame clones and lacks some. Of tens of thousands of clones listed, roughly 90% are singletons. In the case of this clone: Its matching antigen is unknown.

Notes on the study in general: There were GvH clones found in recipient marrow, and some of them appeared first in ileum or blood. Early declines in HvG clones that occurred post-transplant were associated with peak circulating GvH clone levels. The study found high graft-versus-host to host-versus-graft clonal ratios in allografts of patients with graft-donor T cell macrochimerism.

The receptor was derived from a human donor who received an intestinal transplant. This specimen consisted of unstimulated CD8+ T cells sorted from spleen or lymph node cells, obtained before intestinal transplant. The chain couples TRBV19 to TRBJ1-5; perhaps TRBD1 as D (5 bases). CDR3 sequence: CASAAGYQPQHF. CDR3 nucleotides: TGTGCCAGTGCGGCAGGGTATCAGCCCCAGCATTTT.